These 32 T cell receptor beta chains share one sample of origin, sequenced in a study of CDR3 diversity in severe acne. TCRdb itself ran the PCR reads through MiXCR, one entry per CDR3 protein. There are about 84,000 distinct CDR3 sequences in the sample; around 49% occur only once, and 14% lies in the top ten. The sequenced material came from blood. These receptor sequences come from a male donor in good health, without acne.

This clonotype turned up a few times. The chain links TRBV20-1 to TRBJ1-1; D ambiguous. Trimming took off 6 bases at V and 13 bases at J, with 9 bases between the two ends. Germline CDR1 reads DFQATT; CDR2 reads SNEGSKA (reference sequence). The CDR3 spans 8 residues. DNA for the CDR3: TGCAGTGCGGGAAACGGTTTCTTT. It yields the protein CSAGNGFF.

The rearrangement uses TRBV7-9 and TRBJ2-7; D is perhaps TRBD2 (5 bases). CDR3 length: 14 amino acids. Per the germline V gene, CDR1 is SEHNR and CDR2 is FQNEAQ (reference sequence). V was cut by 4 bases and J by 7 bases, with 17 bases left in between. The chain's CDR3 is CASSSNSDTGEQYF. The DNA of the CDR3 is TGTGCCAGCAGCTCAAATTCTGACACGGGGGAGCAGTACTTC. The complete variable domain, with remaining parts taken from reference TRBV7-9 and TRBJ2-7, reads DTGVSQNPRHKITKRGQNVTFRCDPISEHNRLYWYRQTLGQGPEFLTYFQNEAQLEKSRLLSDRFSAERPKGSFSTLEIQRTEQGDSAMYLCASSSNSDTGEQYFGPGTRLTVT.

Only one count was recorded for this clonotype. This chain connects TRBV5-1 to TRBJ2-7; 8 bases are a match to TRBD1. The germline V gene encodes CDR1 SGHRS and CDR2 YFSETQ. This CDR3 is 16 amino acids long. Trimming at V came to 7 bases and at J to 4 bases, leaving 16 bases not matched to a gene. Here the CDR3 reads CASCPFPGGMGYEQYF. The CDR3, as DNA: TGCGCCAGCTGTCCGTTTCCAGGGGGCATGGGGTACGAGCAGTACTTC.

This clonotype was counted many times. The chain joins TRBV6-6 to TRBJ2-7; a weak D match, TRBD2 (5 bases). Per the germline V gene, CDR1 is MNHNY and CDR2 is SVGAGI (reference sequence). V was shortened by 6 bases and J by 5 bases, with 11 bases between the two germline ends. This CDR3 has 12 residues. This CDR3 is CASRTDWDEQYF. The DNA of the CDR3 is TGTGCCAGCAGGACGGACTGGGACGAGCAGTACTTC.

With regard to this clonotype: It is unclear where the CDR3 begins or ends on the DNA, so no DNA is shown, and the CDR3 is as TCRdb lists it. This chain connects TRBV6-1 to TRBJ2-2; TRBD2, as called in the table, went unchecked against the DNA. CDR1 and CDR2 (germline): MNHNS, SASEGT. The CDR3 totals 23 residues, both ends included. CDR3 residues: CASSERAEGYEQYFGPGTGELFF.

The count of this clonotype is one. The CDR3 DNA is TGTGCCCGAAGTACTGGGACAGGGGGCTCCTACGAGCAGTACTTC. Translated: CARSTGTGGSYEQYF. V gene TRBV19 combines with J gene TRBJ2-7; 11 nucleotides agree with TRBD1. J was trimmed by 0 bases and V by 11 bases; bases with no gene match: 9. Germline CDR1 reads LNHDA; CDR2 reads SQIVND (reference sequence). The CDR3 loop spans 15 amino acids.

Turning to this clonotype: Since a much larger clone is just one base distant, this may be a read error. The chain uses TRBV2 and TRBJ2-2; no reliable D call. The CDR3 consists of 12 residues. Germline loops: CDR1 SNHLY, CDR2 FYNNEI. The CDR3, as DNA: TGTGCCAGCAGTGTGGCCACCAGGGAGCTGTTTTTT. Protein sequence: CASSVATRELFF.

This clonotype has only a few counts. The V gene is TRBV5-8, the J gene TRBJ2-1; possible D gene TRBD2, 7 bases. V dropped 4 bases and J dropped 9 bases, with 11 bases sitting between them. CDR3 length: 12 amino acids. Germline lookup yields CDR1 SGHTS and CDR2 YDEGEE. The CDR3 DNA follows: TGTGCCAGCAGCGGGGGGGCGGGTGAGCAGTTCTTC. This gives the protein CASSGGAGEQFF.

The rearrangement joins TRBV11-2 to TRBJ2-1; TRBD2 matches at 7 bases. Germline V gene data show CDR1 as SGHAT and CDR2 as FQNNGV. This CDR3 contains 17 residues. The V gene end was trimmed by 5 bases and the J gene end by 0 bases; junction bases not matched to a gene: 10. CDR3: CASSAWGGSPSYNEQFF. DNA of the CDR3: TGTGCCAGCAGCGCCTGGGGGGGGAGTCCCTCCTACAATGAGCAGTTCTTC.

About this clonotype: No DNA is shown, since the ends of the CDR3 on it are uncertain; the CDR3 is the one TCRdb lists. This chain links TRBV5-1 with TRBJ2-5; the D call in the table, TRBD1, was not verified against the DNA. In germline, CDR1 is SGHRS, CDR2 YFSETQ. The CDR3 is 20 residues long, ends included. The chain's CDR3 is CASSLFRGEKLFFGSGTQYF.

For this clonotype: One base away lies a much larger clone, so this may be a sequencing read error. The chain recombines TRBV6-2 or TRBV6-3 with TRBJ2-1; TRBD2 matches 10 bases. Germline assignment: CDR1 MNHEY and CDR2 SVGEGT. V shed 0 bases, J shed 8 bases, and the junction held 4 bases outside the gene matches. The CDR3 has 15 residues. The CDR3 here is CASSYSKRGGDEQFF. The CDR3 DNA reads TGTGCCAGCAGTTACTCGAAGCGGGGGGGCGATGAGCAGTTCTTC.

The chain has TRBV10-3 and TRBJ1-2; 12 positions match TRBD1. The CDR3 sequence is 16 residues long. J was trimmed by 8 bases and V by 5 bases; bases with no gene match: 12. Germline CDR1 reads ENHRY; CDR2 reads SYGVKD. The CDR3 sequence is CAISIGTGGAPEGYTF. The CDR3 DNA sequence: TGTGCCATCAGTATTGGGACAGGGGGCGCCCCGGAGGGCTACACCTTC.

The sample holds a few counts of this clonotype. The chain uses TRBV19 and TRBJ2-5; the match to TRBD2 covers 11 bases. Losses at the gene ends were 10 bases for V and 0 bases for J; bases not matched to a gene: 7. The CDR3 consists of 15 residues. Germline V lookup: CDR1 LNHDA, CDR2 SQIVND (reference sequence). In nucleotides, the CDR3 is TGTGCCACTACAGGGACTAGCGGCAACCAAGAGACCCAGTACTTC. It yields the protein CATTGTSGNQETQYF.

This chain's CDR3 is CSARRWEAGGHEQYF. DNA of the CDR3: TGCAGTGCTAGGCGGTGGGAGGCGGGAGGGCACGAGCAGTACTTC. The rearrangement uses TRBV20-1 and TRBJ2-7; 9 bases are a match to TRBD2. CDR3 length equals 15 residues. V was pared by 3 bases and J by 5 bases, with 11 bases of the junction left unmatched. The germline V gene encodes CDR1 DFQATT and CDR2 SNEGSKA (reference sequence).

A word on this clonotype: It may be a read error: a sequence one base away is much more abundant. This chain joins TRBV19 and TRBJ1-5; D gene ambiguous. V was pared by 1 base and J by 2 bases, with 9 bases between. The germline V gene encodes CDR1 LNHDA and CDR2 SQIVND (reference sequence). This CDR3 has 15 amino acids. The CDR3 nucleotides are TGTGCCAGTAGTATAGGCAGATGGGGCAATCAGCCCCAGCATTTT. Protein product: CASSIGRWGNQPQHF.

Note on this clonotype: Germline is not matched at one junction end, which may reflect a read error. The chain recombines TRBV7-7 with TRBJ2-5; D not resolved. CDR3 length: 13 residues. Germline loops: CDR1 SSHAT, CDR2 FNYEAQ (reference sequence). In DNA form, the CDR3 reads TGTGCTAGCAGCTTCATGCAACAAGAGACCCAGTACTTC. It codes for CASSFMQQETQYF. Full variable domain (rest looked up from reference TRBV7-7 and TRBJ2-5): GAGVSQSPRYKVTKRGQDVTLRCDPISSHATLYWYQQALGQGPEFLTYFNYEAQPDKSGLPSDRFSAERPEGSISTLTIQRTEQRDSAMYRCASSFMQQETQYFGPGTRLLVL.

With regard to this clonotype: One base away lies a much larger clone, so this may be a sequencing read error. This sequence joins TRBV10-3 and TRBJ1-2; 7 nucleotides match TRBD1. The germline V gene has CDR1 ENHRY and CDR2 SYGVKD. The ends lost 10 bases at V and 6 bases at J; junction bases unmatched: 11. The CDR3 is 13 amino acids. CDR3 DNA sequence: TGTGCCACCTACAAGACAGGGCTGAATGGCTACACCTTC. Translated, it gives CATYKTGLNGYTF.

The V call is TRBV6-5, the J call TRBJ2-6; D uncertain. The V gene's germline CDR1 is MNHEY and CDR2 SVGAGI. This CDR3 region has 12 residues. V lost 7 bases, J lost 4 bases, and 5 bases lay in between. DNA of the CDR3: TGTGCCAGCACCCAAGGGGCCAACGTCCTGACTTTC. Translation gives CASTQGANVLTF.

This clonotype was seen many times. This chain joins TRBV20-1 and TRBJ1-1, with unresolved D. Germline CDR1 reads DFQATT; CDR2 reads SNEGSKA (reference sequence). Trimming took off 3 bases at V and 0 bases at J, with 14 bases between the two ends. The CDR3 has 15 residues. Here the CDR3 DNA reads TGCAGTGCTAGTCCCGATTTGTTCATGAACACTGAAGCTTTCTTT. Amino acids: CSASPDLFMNTEAFF.

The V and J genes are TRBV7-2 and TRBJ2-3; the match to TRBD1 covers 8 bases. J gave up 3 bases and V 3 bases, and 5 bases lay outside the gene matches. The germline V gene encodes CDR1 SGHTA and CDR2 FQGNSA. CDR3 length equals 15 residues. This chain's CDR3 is CASSLAGGRTDTQYF. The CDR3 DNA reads TGTGCCAGCAGCTTGGCAGGGGGCCGGACAGATACGCAGTATTTT.

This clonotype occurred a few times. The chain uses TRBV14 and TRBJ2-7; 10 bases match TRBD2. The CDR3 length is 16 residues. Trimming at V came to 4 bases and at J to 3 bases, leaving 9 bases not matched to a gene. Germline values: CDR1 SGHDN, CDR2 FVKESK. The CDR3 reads CASSPKEAGGFYEQYF. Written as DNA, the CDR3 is TGTGCCAGCAGCCCAAAGGAAGCGGGAGGGTTCTACGAGCAGTACTTC.

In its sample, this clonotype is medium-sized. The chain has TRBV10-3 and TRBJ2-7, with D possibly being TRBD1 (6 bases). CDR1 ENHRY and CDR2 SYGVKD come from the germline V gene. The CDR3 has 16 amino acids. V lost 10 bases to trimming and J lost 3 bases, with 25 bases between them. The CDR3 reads CATIRGTQTLHYEQYF. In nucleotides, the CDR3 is TGTGCCACCATACGTGGGACACAGACATTACACTACGAGCAGTACTTC.

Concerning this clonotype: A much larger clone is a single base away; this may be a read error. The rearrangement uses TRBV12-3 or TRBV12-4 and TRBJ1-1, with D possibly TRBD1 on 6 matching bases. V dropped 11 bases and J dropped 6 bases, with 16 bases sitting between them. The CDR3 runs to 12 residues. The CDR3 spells CAVSESGAEAFF. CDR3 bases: TGTGCCGTCAGTGAGTCAGGGGCTGAAGCTTTCTTT.

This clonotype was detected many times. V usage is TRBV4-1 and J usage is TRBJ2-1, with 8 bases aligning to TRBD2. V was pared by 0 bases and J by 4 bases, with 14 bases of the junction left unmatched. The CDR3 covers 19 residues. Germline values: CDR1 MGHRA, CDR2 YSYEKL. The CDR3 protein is CASSQDPYLSGNYYNEQFF. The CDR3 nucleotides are TGCGCCAGCAGCCAAGACCCCTACCTTAGCGGGAACTATTACAATGAGCAGTTCTTC.

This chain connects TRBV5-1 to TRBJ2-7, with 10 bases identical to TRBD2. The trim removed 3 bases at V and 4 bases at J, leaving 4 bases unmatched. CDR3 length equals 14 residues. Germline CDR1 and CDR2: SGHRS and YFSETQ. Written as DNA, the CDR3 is TGCGCCAGCAGCTACGGGACTAGCGAGTACGAGCAGTACTTC. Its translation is CASSYGTSEYEQYF.

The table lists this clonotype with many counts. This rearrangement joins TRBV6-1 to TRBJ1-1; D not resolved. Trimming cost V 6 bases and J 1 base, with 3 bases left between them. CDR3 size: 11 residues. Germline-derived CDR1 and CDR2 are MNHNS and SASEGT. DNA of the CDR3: TGTGCCAGCAGGGAGAACACTGAAGCTTTCTTT. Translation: CASRENTEAFF.

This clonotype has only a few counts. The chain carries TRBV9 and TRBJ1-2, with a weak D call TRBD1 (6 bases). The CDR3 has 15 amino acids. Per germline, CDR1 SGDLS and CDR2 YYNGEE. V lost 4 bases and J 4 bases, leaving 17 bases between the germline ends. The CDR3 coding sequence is TGTGCCAGCAGCCCAGGGGTGCCAGGGATCTATGGCTACACCTTC. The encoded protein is CASSPGVPGIYGYTF.

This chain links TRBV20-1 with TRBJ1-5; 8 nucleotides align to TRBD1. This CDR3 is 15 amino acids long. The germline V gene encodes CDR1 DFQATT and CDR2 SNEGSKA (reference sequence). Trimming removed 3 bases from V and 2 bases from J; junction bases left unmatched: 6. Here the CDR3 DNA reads TGCAGTGCTAGGGAACAGGGGGGTGGCAATCAGCCCCAGCATTTT. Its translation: CSAREQGGGNQPQHF.

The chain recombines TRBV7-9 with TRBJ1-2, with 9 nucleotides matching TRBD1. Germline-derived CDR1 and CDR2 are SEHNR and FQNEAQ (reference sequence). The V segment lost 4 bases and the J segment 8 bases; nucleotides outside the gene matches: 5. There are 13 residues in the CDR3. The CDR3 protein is CASSWDREDGYTF. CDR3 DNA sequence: TGTGCCAGCAGCTGGGACAGGGAGGACGGCTACACCTTC.

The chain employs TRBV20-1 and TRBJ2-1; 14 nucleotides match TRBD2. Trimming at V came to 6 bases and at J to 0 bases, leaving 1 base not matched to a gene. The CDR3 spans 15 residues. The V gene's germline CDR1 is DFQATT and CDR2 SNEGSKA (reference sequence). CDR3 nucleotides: TGCAGTGCGGGGACTAGCGGGAGCTCCTACAATGAGCAGTTCTTC. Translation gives CSAGTSGSSYNEQFF.

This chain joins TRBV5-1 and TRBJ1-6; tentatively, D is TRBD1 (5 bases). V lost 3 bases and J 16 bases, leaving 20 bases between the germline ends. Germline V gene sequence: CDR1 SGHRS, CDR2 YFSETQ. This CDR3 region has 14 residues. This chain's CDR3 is CASSYGTSNEQLHF. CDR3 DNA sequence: TGCGCCAGCAGCTACGGGACTAGCAATGAGCAGCTCCACTTT.

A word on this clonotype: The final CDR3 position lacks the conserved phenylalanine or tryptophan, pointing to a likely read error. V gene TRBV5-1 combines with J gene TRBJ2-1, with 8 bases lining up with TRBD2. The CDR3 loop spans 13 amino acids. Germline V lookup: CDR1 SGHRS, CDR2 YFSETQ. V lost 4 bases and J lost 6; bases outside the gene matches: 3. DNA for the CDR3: TGCGCCAGCAGCACAGGGACTAGCAATGAGCAGTTCGTC. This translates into CASSTGTSNEQFV.